This TCR beta chain was found in a study of T-cell memory formation after mild COVID-19. General study results and limits: Clones contracting over day 15 to 85 were CD4/CD8 balanced, with later expanders leaning CD4+. Among contracting clones, CD4+ were mainly CM/EM and CD8+ enriched in EMRA.

TCRdb passed the 5' RACE reads through MiXCR, listing each CDR3 protein once. The sample records roughly 350,000 distinct CDR3 sequences, approximately 21% being singletons. After removal of 1 base from V and 2 bases from J, the junction contained 5 bases not matched to a gene. Germline CDR1 SGHRS, CDR2 YFSETQ. The CDR3 sequence is 16 residues long. This clonotype was found a few times. Its antigen is as yet unknown. The chain carries TRBV5-1 and TRBJ2-1; 8 nucleotides align to TRBD2. Sequenced input: PBMCs or a T cell subset sorted from them (not recorded which). This receptor was taken from an adult woman who had mild COVID-19 (a few samples of this study predate the infection). Cell type and time point are not known. The CDR3 reads CASSLFLSGAYNEQFF. CDR3 nucleotide sequence: TGCGCCAGCAGCTTGTTCCTTAGCGGGGCCTACAATGAGCAGTTCTTC.